This T cell receptor (beta chain) was captured by sequencing in a study of OX40 agonist ivuxolimab in advanced cancers. Germline V gives CDR1 SGHRS, CDR2 YFSETQ. Losses at the gene ends were 4 bases for V and 0 bases for J; bases not matched to a gene: 10. This CDR3 spans 16 amino acids. Here immunoSEQ multiplex PCR was the method, and the copy in TCRdb shows in-frame clones only, minus some. The sample comprises some 99,000 clones, 87% of which are singletons, and approximately 0.5% rests with the top ten. The sample was CD4+ or CD8+ T cells sorted from blood, taken in a trial of the OX40 agonist ivuxolimab. The V gene is TRBV5-1, the J gene TRBJ2-7; 7 bases are shared with TRBD1. This TCR derives from an adult with an advanced solid tumor such as melanoma, head and neck, liver or kidney cancer. CDR3 in amino acids: CASSLQPTGTSYEQYF. DNA of the CDR3: TGCGCCAGCAGCCTCCAACCGACAGGGACCTCCTACGAGCAGTACTTC.